A selection of T cell receptor beta chains follows, all from one sample in a study of beta chain features in type 1 diabetes. Data came from immunoSEQ multiplex PCR; TCRdb stores just in-frame clones and leaves some out. The sample has around 180,000 clones; around an eighth are singletons. Sequencing was done on a sample of central memory CD4+ T cells from blood. The receptor source for this set is a woman aged 18-30 years in good health. Each CDR3 is given with its conserved first and last residue. The order of the fields is J gene, D gene, V gene, clone size, CDR3 protein, CDR3 DNA. D genes are given only for firm matches. Size tells how often a clone was seen (once, few, many) or the class of an expanded clone, and some rows leave it out.

>TRBJ2-3|TRBD1|TRBV11-2|few
CASSLGTGGADTQYF
TGTGCCAGCAGCCTCGGGACAGGCGGCGCAGATACGCAGTATTTT
>TRBJ2-5|TRBD2|TRBV29-1|.
CSVEGSTSGRTQYF
TGCAGCGTTGAAGGTTCGACTAGCGGGCGGACCCAGTACTTC
>TRBJ2-3|.|TRBV6-5|few
CASSYGRDTQYF
TGTGCCAGCAGTTACGGGAGGGATACGCAGTATTTT
>TRBJ2-5|TRBD1|TRBV7-9|.
CASSAGTGLQETQYF
TGTGCCAGCAGCGCCGGGACAGGGTTACAAGAGACCCAGTACTTC
>TRBJ2-1|.|TRBV29-1|.
CSVGPTRYEQFF
TGCAGCGTTGGACCTACTAGATATGAGCAGTTCTTC
>TRBJ1-2|TRBD1|TRBV7-8|few
CASSTKPGQGLYGYTF
TGTGCCAGCAGCACCAAACCGGGACAGGGTCTGTATGGCTACACCTTC
>TRBJ2-4|.|TRBV30|few
CAWILSGKNIQYF
TGTGCCTGGATCCTGTCGGGCAAAAACATTCAGTACTTC
>TRBJ1-1|.|TRBV5-1|.
CASSLGTFQGTEAFF
TGCGCCAGCAGCTTGGGGACGTTCCAGGGGACTGAAGCTTTCTTT
>TRBJ1-2|.|TRBV28|.
CASRKGKGRGYGYTF
TGTGCCAGCCGAAAGGGAAAGGGGCGAGGCTATGGCTACACCTTC
>TRBJ2-3|TRBD2|TRBV4-2|many
CASSQGSGRAFGPTDTQYF
TGTGCCAGCAGCCAAGGAAGCGGGAGGGCCTTCGGCCCCACAGATACGCAGTATTTT
>TRBJ2-2|TRBD2|TRBV27|.
CASRREGYTGELFF
TGTGCCAGCAGGCGGGAGGGGTACACCGGGGAGCTGTTTTTT
>TRBJ2-7|.|TRBV28|many
CASSSPDRAEYF
TGTGCCAGCAGTTCGCCGGACAGAGCGGAGTACTTC
>TRBJ2-7|.|TRBV28|few
CASSGDYEQYF
TGTGCCAGCAGCGGAGACTACGAGCAGTACTTC
>TRBJ1-1|.|TRBV2|few
CASSVYRNTEAFF
TGTGCCAGCAGTGTTTATAGGAACACTGAAGCTTTCTTT
>TRBJ2-4|.|TRBV28|few
CASSVQGVIQYF
TGTGCCAGCAGTGTACAGGGAGTCATTCAGTACTTC
>TRBJ2-7|TRBD2|TRBV5-6|few
CASSLVGLAGEAYEQYF
TGTGCCAGCAGCTTGGTGGGACTAGCGGGAGAAGCCTACGAGCAGTACTTC
>TRBJ1-1|.|TRBV2|.
CATVRTGFGTEAFF
TGTGCCACCGTTCGAACAGGCTTCGGTACTGAAGCTTTCTTT
>TRBJ2-7|.|TRBV4-3|few
CASSQERGRDSYEQYF
TGCGCCAGCAGCCAAGAGAGGGGGAGGGACTCCTACGAGCAGTACTTC
>TRBJ1-5|TRBD1|TRBV5-6|few
CASSPGTGAHQPQHF
TGTGCCAGCAGCCCAGGGACAGGGGCACATCAGCCCCAGCATTTT
>TRBJ2-7|TRBD1|TRBV11-2|.
CASSLNRGHYEQYF
TGTGCCAGCAGCTTAAACAGGGGCCACTACGAGCAGTACTTC
>TRBJ1-1|.|TRBV4-2|.
CASSPNRDTEAFF
TGTGCCAGCAGCCCAAACAGGGATACTGAAGCTTTCTTT
>TRBJ1-1|.|TRBV7-2|.
CASSLPRGRYTEAFF
TGTGCCAGCAGCTTACCGCGGGGACGATACACTGAAGCTTTCTTT
>TRBJ1-2|.|TRBV5-1|few
CASRAGANYGYTF
TGCGCCAGCAGGGCGGGAGCTAACTATGGCTACACCTTC
>TRBJ2-3|TRBD2|TRBV18|few
CASSRGLAGATQYF
TGTGCCAGCTCACGAGGACTAGCGGGAGCTACGCAGTATTTT
>TRBJ1-4|.|TRBV14|.
CASSQEQLGSREKLFF
TGTGCCAGCAGCCAAGAGCAGCTTGGGAGTCGTGAAAAACTGTTTTTT
>TRBJ1-2|TRBD1|TRBV10-3|few
CAISDGDRGKDGYTF
TGTGCCATCAGTGATGGAGACAGGGGGAAGGATGGCTACACCTTC
>TRBJ2-3|TRBD2|TRBV5-6|.
CASRSTSGTSTDTQYF
TGTGCCAGCAGGTCGACTAGCGGAACTAGCACAGATACGCAGTATTTT
>TRBJ1-3|TRBD1|TRBV4-1|.
CASSTGQGASGNTIYF
TGCGCCAGCAGCACAGGACAGGGGGCTTCGGGAAACACCATATATTTT
>TRBJ2-5|TRBD2|TRBV7-6|few
CASSWGGLAGAKETQYF
TGTGCCAGCAGCTGGGGAGGACTAGCCGGAGCTAAAGAGACCCAGTACTTC
>TRBJ2-1|.|TRBV18|.
CASSSLNEQFF
TGTGCCAGCTCCTCCTTAAATGAGCAGTTCTTC
>TRBJ2-1|TRBD2|TRBV6-5|few
CASKTSGWNEQFF
TGTGCCAGCAAAACTAGCGGGTGGAATGAGCAGTTCTTC
>TRBJ2-3|TRBD1|TRBV7-7|few
CASSHGQEADTQYF
TGTGCTAGCAGCCATGGACAGGAGGCAGATACGCAGTATTTT
>TRBJ2-1|TRBD2|TRBV18|many
CASSPIGSGTHNEQFF
TGTGCCAGCTCCCCTATAGGTAGCGGGACCCACAATGAGCAGTTCTTC
>TRBJ1-1|.|TRBV30|few
CAWRRDRWDTEAFF
TGTGCCTGGAGACGAGACAGGTGGGACACTGAAGCTTTCTTT
>TRBJ2-1|TRBD2|TRBV14|.
CASSRWGLAEQFF
TGTGCCAGCAGCCGATGGGGACTAGCAGAGCAGTTCTTC
>TRBJ2-5|TRBD2|TRBV11-2|.
CASSPQTSGIGKTQYF
TGTGCCAGCAGCCCACAGACTAGCGGGATAGGAAAGACCCAGTACTTC
>TRBJ2-7|TRBD1|TRBV7-2|once
CASNSPGQGKYEQYF
TGTGCCAGCAATTCACCGGGACAGGGAAAGTACGAGCAGTACTTC
>TRBJ2-6|.|TRBV19|few
CASRIQGLGTGANVLTF
TGTGCCAGTAGGATACAGGGTTTAGGAACCGGGGCCAACGTCCTGACTTTC
>TRBJ2-7|.|TRBV18|few
CASSLRPTGFREQYF
TGTGCCAGCTCACTTCGACCCACGGGGTTTCGGGAGCAGTACTTC
>TRBJ2-2|.|TRBV7-8|.
CASSFQPGQLPGELFF
TGTGCCAGCAGCTTCCAGCCTGGACAGTTGCCCGGGGAGCTGTTTTTT
>TRBJ2-7|.|TRBV28|once
CASSLISNYEQYF
TGTGCCAGCAGTTTGATCTCTAACTACGAGCAGTACTTC
>TRBJ1-1|TRBD1|TRBV7-9|few
CASSPQGARGNTEAFF
TGTGCCAGCAGCCCGCAGGGGGCGCGTGGGAACACTGAAGCTTTCTTT